Shown below are 29 T cell receptor beta chains from a single sample sequenced in a study of T cells in Graves' hyperthyroidism and ophthalmopathy. TCR beta CDR3 region amplification was performed from RNA transcripts. The HTBI set primed first-round TCR CDR3 RT-PCR. TCRdb passed the multiplex PCR reads through MiXCR, listing each CDR3 protein once. The sample contains about 840,000 distinct CDR3 sequences, more than 30% of which appear only once. Sequencing input: blood. These receptors were collected from a man younger than 30 with Graves' hyperthyroidism.

The chain couples TRBV20-1 to TRBJ1-2; D possibly corresponds to TRBD1 (5 bases). CDR1 and CDR2 from the germline V gene are DFQATT and SNEGSKA (reference sequence). V dropped 4 bases and J dropped 3 bases, with 21 bases sitting between them. The CDR3 is made up of 16 amino acids. In nucleotides, the CDR3 is TGCAGTGCTAAGGTCCCTGCGACAGAAACCTACTATGGCTACACCTTC. This gives the protein CSAKVPATETYYGYTF.

V is TRBV20-1 and J is TRBJ1-5, with D uncertain. The CDR3 spans 12 residues. In germline, CDR1 is DFQATT, CDR2 SNEGSKA (reference sequence). The CDR3 spells CSSVMSNQPQHF. Written as DNA, the CDR3 is TGCAGCTCAGTTATGAGCAATCAGCCCCAGCATTTT.

There are a few counts of this clonotype. The V call is TRBV9, the J call TRBJ2-7; 7 positions match TRBD2. The CDR3 is 15 residues long. Germline CDR1 reads SGDLS; CDR2 reads YYNGEE. Trimming at V came to 0 bases and at J to 5 bases, leaving 8 bases not matched to a gene. The DNA for the CDR3 is TGTGCCAGCAGCGTAGACCTTGGGGGGGACCACGAGCAGTACTTC. It encodes CASSVDLGGDHEQYF.

This clonotype was observed once. This chain joins TRBV29-1 and TRBJ2-5; D possibly corresponds to TRBD2 (6 bases). V shed 6 bases and J shed 5 bases, with 16 bases lying between them. Germline V gives CDR1 SQVTM, CDR2 ANQGSEA. The length of the CDR3 is 13 residues. Here the CDR3 DNA reads TGCAGCGTAAACTCCGCGGGAAGGGAGACCCAGTACTTC. It encodes CSVNSAGRETQYF.

The chain joins TRBV5-6 to TRBJ2-7; 10 nucleotides align to TRBD1. J gave up 9 bases and V 2 bases, and 11 bases lay outside the gene matches. CDR1 and CDR2 from the germline V gene are SGHDT and YYEEEE. The CDR3 has 15 residues. For the CDR3, the DNA is TGTGCCAGCAGCTTAAGAGGGACAGGGGAGGTTCGGCAGTACTTC. Translation: CASSLRGTGEVRQYF.

Concerning this clonotype: The final CDR3 position lacks the conserved phenylalanine or tryptophan, pointing to a likely read error. The chain carries TRBV2 and TRBJ1-1; D possibly corresponds to TRBD1 (5 bases). V lost 5 bases, J lost 1 base, and 8 bases lay in between. This CDR3 is built from 13 residues. The germline V gene encodes CDR1 SNHLY and CDR2 FYNNEI. CDR3 sequence: CASSSQGNTEAFL. CDR3 DNA sequence: TGTGCCAGCAGTTCCCAGGGGAACACTGAAGCTTTCCTT.

The chain carries TRBV7-9 and TRBJ2-2; tentative D call: TRBD1 (6 bases). The CDR3 is made up of 16 amino acids. CDR1 and CDR2 from the germline V gene are SEHNR and FQNEAQ (reference sequence). Trimming removed 4 bases at V and 2 bases at J, with 14 bases between. The CDR3 spells CASSSEGHLNTGELFF. The CDR3 DNA reads as TGTGCCAGCAGCTCTGAGGGACACTTAAACACCGGGGAGCTGTTTTTT.

The chain links TRBV20-1 to TRBJ1-1; D uncertain. In germline, CDR1 is DFQATT, CDR2 SNEGSKA (reference sequence). The CDR3 has 14 amino acids. Trimming shortened V by 1 base and J by 0 bases, and 9 bases separated the two germline ends. The CDR3 region has the DNA TGCAGTGCTAGAGGCGGACGGATGAACACTGAAGCTTTCTTT. This translates into CSARGGRMNTEAFF.

The chain recombines TRBV7-2 with TRBJ2-7; perhaps TRBD1 as D (6 bases). Per the germline V gene, CDR1 is SGHTA and CDR2 is FQGNSA. V shed 1 base and J shed 0 bases, with 10 bases lying between them. This CDR3 has 15 amino acids. CDR3 nucleotide sequence: TGTGCCAGCAGCTTAGTCCTGGGACACTCCTACGAGCAGTACTTC. Translated: CASSLVLGHSYEQYF.

This clonotype was detected a few times. This sequence joins TRBV12-3 or TRBV12-4 and TRBJ2-7; D not resolved. Trimming removed 3 bases at V and 2 bases at J, with 11 bases between. This CDR3 has 14 residues. In nucleotides, the CDR3 is TGTGCCAGCAGTTTTGCCTACCTCGCCTACGAGCAGTACTTC. Residues: CASSFAYLAYEQYF.

This rearrangement joins TRBV29-1 to TRBJ2-2; 10 nucleotides agree with TRBD1. The CDR3 totals 15 residues. Losses at the gene ends were 6 bases for V and 0 bases for J; bases not matched to a gene: 4. CDR1 and CDR2 (germline): SQVTM, ANQGSEA. The CDR3 protein is CSVPGQGANTGELFF. For the CDR3, the DNA is TGCAGCGTCCCAGGACAGGGGGCGAACACCGGGGAGCTGTTTTTT.

This clonotype has at least ten counts. The chain is built from TRBV7-6 and TRBJ2-5, with TRBD1 identical over 7 bases. The germline gives CDR1 SGHVS, CDR2 FNYEAQ. The CDR3 has 13 residues. Germline trimming cut 4 bases from V and 5 bases from J; bases unmatched to any gene: 4. CDR3 DNA sequence: TGTGCCAGCAGCTACAGGGGCGGTGAGACCCAGTACTTC. It codes for CASSYRGGETQYF.

This clonotype was picked up a small number of times. This chain links TRBV7-2 with TRBJ2-5; a weak D match, TRBD1 (5 bases). Deletions cut 2 bases from V and 7 bases from J, with 14 bases between. The CDR3 has 14 amino acids. CDR1 is SGHTA, CDR2 FQGNSA, per germline. The CDR3 here is CASSLTDHTGTQYF. CDR3 DNA sequence: TGTGCCAGCAGCTTAACGGACCACACAGGGACCCAGTACTTC.

V gene TRBV7-9 combines with J gene TRBJ1-1, with D unresolved. The CDR3 length is 14 residues. Trimming shortened V by 6 bases and J by 1 base, and 12 bases separated the two germline ends. Germline assignment: CDR1 SEHNR and CDR2 FQNEAQ (reference sequence). The CDR3 region has the DNA TGTGCCAGCAGTTGGGTAGCCGGGAACACTGAAGCTTTCTTT. It translates to CASSWVAGNTEAFF.

Comment on this clonotype: Just one base apart from a much larger clone, this may be a read error. This CDR3 fails to terminate in the conserved phenylalanine or tryptophan, so it likely reflects a read error. The rearrangement uses TRBV10-3 and TRBJ1-1, with 9 nucleotides matching TRBD1. V shed 6 bases, J shed 0 bases, and the junction held 11 bases outside the gene matches. The germline V gene encodes CDR1 ENHRY and CDR2 SYGVKD. There are 17 residues in the CDR3. CDR3 coding DNA: TGTGCCATCAGGGAAACAGGGGGCTATACAATGAACACTGAAGCTTTCCTT. Translating it yields CAIRETGGYTMNTEAFL.

This clonotype was recorded a few times. V usage is TRBV9 and J usage is TRBJ1-5; D might be TRBD1 (5 bases). This CDR3 has 15 amino acids. Trimming took off 7 bases at V and 2 bases at J, with 16 bases between the two ends. Per germline, CDR1 SGDLS and CDR2 YYNGEE. In nucleotides, the CDR3 is TGTGCCAGCTCTCCCCGGGCGGGGGGCAATCAGCCCCAGCATTTT. Encoded protein: CASSPRAGGNQPQHF.

The rearrangement links TRBV9 to TRBJ2-2; the D is unclear. Germline V gene sequence: CDR1 SGDLS, CDR2 YYNGEE. This CDR3 has 14 amino acids. V was shortened by 3 bases and J by 6 bases, with 12 bases between the two germline ends. CDR3 in amino acids: CASSGVRTAGELFF. The DNA for the CDR3 is TGTGCCAGCAGCGGAGTACGGACGGCCGGGGAGCTGTTTTTT. Combining the CDR3 with reference TRBV9 and TRBJ2-2 gives the whole variable domain DSGVTQTPKHLITATGQRVTLRCSPRSGDLSVYWYQQSLDQGLQFLIQYYNGEERAKGNILERFSAQQFPDLHSELNLSSLELGDSALYFCASSGVRTAGELFFGEGSRLTVL.

The chain couples TRBV7-9 to TRBJ1-2; D perhaps matches TRBD1 (6 bases). Germline values: CDR1 SEHNR, CDR2 FQNEAQ (reference sequence). This CDR3 has 15 amino acids. V was trimmed by 5 bases and J by 4 bases, leaving 17 bases between them. The CDR3 coding sequence is TGTGCCAGCAGCCCATTGACAGGATCGAGCTATGGCTACACCTTC. The encoded protein is CASSPLTGSSYGYTF.

J is TRBJ1-3 and V is TRBV12-3 or TRBV12-4; D ambiguous. The CDR3 is 16 amino acids. The V end was cut by 7 bases, the J end by 4 bases, with 20 bases between. CDR3 sequence (DNA): TGTGCCAGCACCCAAGGCTCTCGGGTAAAGGGAAACACCATATATTTT. Translation gives CASTQGSRVKGNTIYF.

This clonotype was counted ten times or more. This chain joins TRBV9 and TRBJ1-2; the D is unclear. CDR1 SGDLS and CDR2 YYNGEE come from the germline V gene. The CDR3 has 14 residues. Trimming cost V 0 bases and J 8 bases, with 14 bases left between them. This CDR3 is CASSVAPGRVGYTF. The CDR3 DNA reads as TGTGCCAGCAGCGTAGCCCCGGGAAGGGTAGGCTACACCTTC. Full variable domain (remainder filled in from reference TRBV9 and TRBJ1-2): DSGVTQTPKHLITATGQRVTLRCSPRSGDLSVYWYQQSLDQGLQFLIQYYNGEERAKGNILERFSAQQFPDLHSELNLSSLELGDSALYFCASSVAPGRVGYTFGSGTRLTVV.

Ten or more counts support this clonotype. V usage is TRBV9 and J usage is TRBJ1-1; a weak D match, TRBD1 (6 bases). The V gene lost 3 bases and the J gene lost 1 base, with 13 bases spanning the gap. The CDR3 has 15 residues. Germline CDR1 is SGDLS and CDR2 is YYNGEE. The chain's CDR3 is CASSAPGTPNTEAFF. CDR3 DNA sequence: TGTGCCAGCAGCGCCCCAGGGACACCGAACACTGAAGCTTTCTTT.

The chain has TRBV7-2 and TRBJ1-2, with TRBD1 matching 8 bases. V lost 6 bases and J lost 6; bases outside the gene matches: 6. CDR3 length equals 13 residues. CDR1 and CDR2 from the germline V gene are SGHTA and FQGNSA. CDR3 coding DNA: TGTGCCAGCAGTCACGCAGGGGGCAATGGCTACACCTTC. Residues: CASSHAGGNGYTF.

The chain employs TRBV11-3 and TRBJ2-5, with a tentative D call TRBD2 (6 bases). CDR1 and CDR2 (germline): SGHNT, YENEEA. This CDR3 comprises 15 residues. With 0 bases removed from V and 4 bases from J, the gap between germline ends came to 12 bases. Here the CDR3 reads CASSLETGEGETQYF. CDR3 coding DNA: TGTGCCAGCAGCTTAGAGACGGGAGAGGGAGAGACCCAGTACTTC.

The gene calls are TRBV25-1 and TRBJ1-2; D gene ambiguous. The germline CDR1 and CDR2 sequences are MGHDK and SYGVNS. The CDR3 totals 12 residues. Deletions cut 8 bases from V and 8 bases from J, with 15 bases between. The CDR3 loop reads CASRSVVSGYTF. The CDR3 bases are TGTGCCAGCCGGAGTGTAGTATCCGGCTACACCTTC.

The chain links TRBV24-1 to TRBJ2-6, with D perhaps matching TRBD1 (5 bases). Germline lookup yields CDR1 KGHDR and CDR2 SFDVKD. The CDR3 is 17 residues long. V lost 0 bases, J lost 1 base, and 9 bases lay in between. CDR3 in amino acids: CATSDLETESGANVLTF. The CDR3 DNA follows: TGTGCCACCAGTGATTTGGAGACAGAATCTGGGGCCAACGTCCTGACTTTC.

This clonotype appeared once. This rearrangement joins TRBV29-1 to TRBJ2-7, with 9 positions matching TRBD1. Germline V gene sequence: CDR1 SQVTM, CDR2 ANQGSEA. CDR3 length equals 13 residues. Unmatched junction bases numbered 10, after V lost 5 bases and J lost 8 bases. CDR3 protein: CSVWDRDQPQQYF. CDR3 nucleotide sequence: TGCAGCGTTTGGGACAGGGATCAGCCCCAGCAGTACTTC.

The chain combines TRBV5-4 with TRBJ1-3, with D tentatively TRBD1 (5 bases). The CDR3 has 17 residues. CDR1 and CDR2 (germline): SGHNT, YYREEE (reference sequence). V gave up 1 base and J gave up 0 bases, with 14 bases separating them. CDR3: CASSLLRDRSSGNTIYF. The CDR3 DNA reads TGTGCCAGCAGCTTGTTGCGGGACCGCTCCTCTGGAAACACCATATATTTT. Full variable domain (remainder filled in from reference TRBV5-4 and TRBJ1-3): ETGVTQSPTHLIKTRGQQVTLRCSSQSGHNTVSWYQQALGQGPQFIFQYYREEENGRGNFPPRFSGLQFPNYSSELNVNALELDDSALYLCASSLLRDRSSGNTIYFGEGSWLTVV.

This chain's CDR3 is CASSWTGVMYEQYF. The CDR3, as DNA: TGTGCCAGCAGCTGGACAGGGGTGATGTACGAGCAGTACTTC. The chain is built from TRBV13 and TRBJ2-7; 9 nucleotides line up with TRBD1. The CDR3 is made up of 14 amino acids. The trim removed 4 bases at V and 4 bases at J, leaving 5 bases unmatched. Germline loops: CDR1 PRHDT, CDR2 FYEKMQ (reference sequence).

The chain carries TRBV9 and TRBJ1-4; D unresolved. CDR3 length: 14 residues. CDR1 and CDR2 from the germline V gene are SGDLS and YYNGEE. Trimming removed 6 bases from V and 8 bases from J, with 17 bases in between. The CDR3 nucleotides are TGTGCCAGCACCAGGATTGGCCTCAACGAAAAACTGTTTTTT. Translated: CASTRIGLNEKLFF. The full variable domain, with the rest looked up from reference TRBV9 and TRBJ1-4, is DSGVTQTPKHLITATGQRVTLRCSPRSGDLSVYWYQQSLDQGLQFLIQYYNGEERAKGNILERFSAQQFPDLHSELNLSSLELGDSALYFCASTRIGLNEKLFFGSGTQLSVL.